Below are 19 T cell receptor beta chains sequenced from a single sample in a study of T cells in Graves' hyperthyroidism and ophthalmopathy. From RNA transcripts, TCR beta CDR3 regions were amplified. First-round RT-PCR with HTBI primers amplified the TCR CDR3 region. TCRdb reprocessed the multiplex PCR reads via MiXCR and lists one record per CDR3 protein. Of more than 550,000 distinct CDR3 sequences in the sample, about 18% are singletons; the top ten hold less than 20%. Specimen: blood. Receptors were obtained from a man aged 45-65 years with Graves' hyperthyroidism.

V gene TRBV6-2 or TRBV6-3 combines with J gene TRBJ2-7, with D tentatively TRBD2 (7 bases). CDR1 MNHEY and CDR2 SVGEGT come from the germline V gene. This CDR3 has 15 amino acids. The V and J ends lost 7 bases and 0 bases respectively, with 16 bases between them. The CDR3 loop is CASIRGAGLSYEQYF. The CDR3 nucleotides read TGTGCCAGCATCCGGGGGGCGGGACTCTCCTACGAGCAGTACTTC.

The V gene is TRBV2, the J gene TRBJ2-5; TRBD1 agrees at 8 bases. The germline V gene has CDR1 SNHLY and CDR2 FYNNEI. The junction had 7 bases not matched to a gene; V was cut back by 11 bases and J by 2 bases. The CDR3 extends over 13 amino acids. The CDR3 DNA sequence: TGTGCCTGCGCCGGGACAGGACAAGAGACCCAGTACTTC. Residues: CACAGTGQETQYF.

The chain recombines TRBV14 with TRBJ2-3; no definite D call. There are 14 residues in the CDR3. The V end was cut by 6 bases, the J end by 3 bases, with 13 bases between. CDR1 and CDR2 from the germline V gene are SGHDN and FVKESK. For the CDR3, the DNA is TGTGCCAGCAGTTGGGGTCAATTGACAGATACGCAGTATTTT. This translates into CASSWGQLTDTQYF.

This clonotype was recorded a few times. For the CDR3, the DNA is TGTGCCAGCAGCTTAGCGCGGCAGGGATGGTCCACCGGGGAGCTGTTTTTT. This codes for CASSLARQGWSTGELFF. The rearrangement joins TRBV7-9 to TRBJ2-2, with TRBD1 as a possible D gene (5 bases). V dropped 0 bases and J dropped 4 bases, with 15 bases sitting between them. Looked up from germline, CDR1 is SEHNR and CDR2 is FQNEAQ (reference sequence). This CDR3 is 17 amino acids long.

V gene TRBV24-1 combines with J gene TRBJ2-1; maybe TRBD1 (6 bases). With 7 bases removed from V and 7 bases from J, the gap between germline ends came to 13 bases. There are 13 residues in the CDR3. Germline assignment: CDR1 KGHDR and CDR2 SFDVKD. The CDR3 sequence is CATRLGGANEQFF. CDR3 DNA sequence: TGTGCCACCAGACTAGGGGGAGCGAATGAGCAGTTCTTC.

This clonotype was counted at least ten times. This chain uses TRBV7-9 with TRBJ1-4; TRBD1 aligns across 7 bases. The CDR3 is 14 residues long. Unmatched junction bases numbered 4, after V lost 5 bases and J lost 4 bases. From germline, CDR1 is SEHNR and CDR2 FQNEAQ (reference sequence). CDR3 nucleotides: TGTGCCAGCAGCAAGGGACAGCTTAATGAAAAACTGTTTTTT. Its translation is CASSKGQLNEKLFF.

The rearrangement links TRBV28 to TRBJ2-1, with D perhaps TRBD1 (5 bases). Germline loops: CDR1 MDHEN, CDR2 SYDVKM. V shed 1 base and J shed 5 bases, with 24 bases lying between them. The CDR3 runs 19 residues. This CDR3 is CASSLLPELIARENNEQFF. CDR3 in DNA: TGTGCCAGCAGTTTATTACCCGAACTTATTGCCAGGGAAAACAATGAGCAGTTCTTC.

The CDR3 DNA sequence: TGTGCCACCAGCAGGGACGCTGGCCCTCAAGAGACCCAGTACTTC. As protein: CATSRDAGPQETQYF. This rearrangement joins TRBV15 to TRBJ2-5; D gene unclear. Trimming left V 3 bases short and J 2 bases short, with 13 bases between. Germline loops: CDR1 LNHNV, CDR2 YYDKDF (reference sequence). This CDR3 comprises 15 residues.

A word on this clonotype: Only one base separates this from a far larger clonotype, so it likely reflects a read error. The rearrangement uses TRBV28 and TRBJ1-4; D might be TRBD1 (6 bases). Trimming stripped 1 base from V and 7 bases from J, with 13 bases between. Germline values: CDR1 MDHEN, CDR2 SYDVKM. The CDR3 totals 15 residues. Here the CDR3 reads CASSLSATGGEKLFF. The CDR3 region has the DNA TGTGCCAGCAGTTTATCCGCGACAGGAGGTGAAAAACTGTTTTTT.

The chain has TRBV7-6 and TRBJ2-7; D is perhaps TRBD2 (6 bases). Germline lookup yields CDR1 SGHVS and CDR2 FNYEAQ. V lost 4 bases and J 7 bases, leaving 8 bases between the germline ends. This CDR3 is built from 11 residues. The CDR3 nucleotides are TGTGCCAGCAGCTGGGGGGTTGAGCAGTACTTC. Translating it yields CASSWGVEQYF.

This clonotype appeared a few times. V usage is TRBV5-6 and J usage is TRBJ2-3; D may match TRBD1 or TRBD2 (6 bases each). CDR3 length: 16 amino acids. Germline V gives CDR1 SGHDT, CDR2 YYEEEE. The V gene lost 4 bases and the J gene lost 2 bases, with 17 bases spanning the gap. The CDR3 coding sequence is TGTGCCAGCAGCGGCGCTACGGGGGCGCACACAGATACGCAGTATTTT. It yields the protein CASSGATGAHTDTQYF.

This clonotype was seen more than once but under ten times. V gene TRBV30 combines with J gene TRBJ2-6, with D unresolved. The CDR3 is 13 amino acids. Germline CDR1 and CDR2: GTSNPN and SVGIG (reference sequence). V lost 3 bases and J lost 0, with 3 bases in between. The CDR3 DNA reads TGTGCCTGGAGGAACTCTGGGGCCAACGTCCTGACTTTC. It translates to CAWRNSGANVLTF.

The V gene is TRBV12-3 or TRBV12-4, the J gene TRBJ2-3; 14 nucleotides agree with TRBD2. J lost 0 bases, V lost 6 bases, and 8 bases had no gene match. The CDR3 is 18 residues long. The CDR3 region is CASRPGLAGGGSTDTQYF. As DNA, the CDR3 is TGTGCCAGCAGACCCGGACTAGCGGGAGGAGGAAGCACAGATACGCAGTATTTT.

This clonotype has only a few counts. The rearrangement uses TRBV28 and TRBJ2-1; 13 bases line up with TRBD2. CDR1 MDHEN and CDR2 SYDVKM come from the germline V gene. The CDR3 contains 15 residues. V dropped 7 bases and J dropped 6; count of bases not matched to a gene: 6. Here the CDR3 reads CASTPRTSGSNEQFF. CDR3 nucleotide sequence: TGTGCCAGCACCCCTCGGACTAGCGGGAGCAATGAGCAGTTCTTC.

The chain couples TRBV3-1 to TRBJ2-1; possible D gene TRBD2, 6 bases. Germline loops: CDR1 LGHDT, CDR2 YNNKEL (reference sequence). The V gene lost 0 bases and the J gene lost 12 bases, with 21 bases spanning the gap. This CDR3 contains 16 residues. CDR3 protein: CASSQDSGSSLFRQFF. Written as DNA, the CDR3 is TGTGCCAGCAGCCAAGACTCCGGGAGTAGCTTGTTCCGGCAGTTCTTC.

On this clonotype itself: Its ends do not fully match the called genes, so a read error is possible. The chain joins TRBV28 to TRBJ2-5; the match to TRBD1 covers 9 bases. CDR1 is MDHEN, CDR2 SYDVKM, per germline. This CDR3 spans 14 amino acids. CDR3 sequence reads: CANSEPTGGETQYF. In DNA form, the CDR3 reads TGTGCCAACAGTGAGCCGACAGGGGGGGAGACCCAGTACTTC.

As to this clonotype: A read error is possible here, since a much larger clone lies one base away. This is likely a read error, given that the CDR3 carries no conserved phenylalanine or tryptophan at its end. The CDR3 here is CAWSAGPGYGYTI. The DNA for the CDR3 is TGTGCCTGGAGTGCAGGGCCTGGCTATGGCTACACCATC. The chain couples TRBV30 to TRBJ1-2; a possible D gene is TRBD1 (5 bases). V shed 1 base and J shed 4 bases, with 10 bases lying between them. Germline V gene lookup returns CDR1 GTSNPN and CDR2 SVGIG (reference sequence). The length of the CDR3 is 13 residues.

The CDR3 DNA reads as TGTGCCAGCAGCCAGGGCTCCGGAGGGGGCAATCAGCCCCAGCATTTT. Translated, it gives CASSQGSGGGNQPQHF. The rearrangement links TRBV3-1 to TRBJ1-5; tentative D call: TRBD1 (5 bases). The germline gives CDR1 LGHDT, CDR2 YNNKEL (reference sequence). V was pared by 3 bases and J by 2 bases, with 14 bases between. The CDR3 extends over 16 amino acids.

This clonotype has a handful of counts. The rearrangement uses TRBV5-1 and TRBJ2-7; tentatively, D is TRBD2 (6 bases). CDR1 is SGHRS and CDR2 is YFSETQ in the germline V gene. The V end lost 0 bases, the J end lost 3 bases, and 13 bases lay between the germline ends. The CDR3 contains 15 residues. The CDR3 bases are TGCGCCAGCAGCTTGGGCTACGGGACTTACTACGAGCAGTACTTC. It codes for CASSLGYGTYYEQYF.